This TCR beta chain was identified during a study of cytomegalovirus exposure and HLA in healthy donors. Study-level points and caveats: Reports indicated that the classifier achieved high specificity and sensitivity in diagnosing cytomegalovirus status.

This CDR3 spans 16 amino acids. From germline, CDR1 is LGHNA and CDR2 YNFKEQ. Amplification used 60 Vbeta primers and 13 Jbeta primers. Repertoires were generated with immunoSEQ multiplex PCR, while TCRdb's copy carries only in-frame clones and drops some. The table shows approximately 160,000 clones, with 78% occurring only once. Note on this clone: The antigen is unknown.

Sequenced material: PBMCs. The rearrangement joins TRBV4-2 to TRBJ2-5; TRBD2 agrees at 9 bases. TRBJ2-7 explains the end of the DNA better; the J call may be wrong. This TCR was sampled from a woman in her forties or fifties in good health and CMV-seropositive. The CDR3 DNA is TGTGCCAGCAGCCAAGTGACTAGCGGTGGAGCCTACGAGCAGTACTTC. This sequence encodes CASSQVTSGGAYEQYF.